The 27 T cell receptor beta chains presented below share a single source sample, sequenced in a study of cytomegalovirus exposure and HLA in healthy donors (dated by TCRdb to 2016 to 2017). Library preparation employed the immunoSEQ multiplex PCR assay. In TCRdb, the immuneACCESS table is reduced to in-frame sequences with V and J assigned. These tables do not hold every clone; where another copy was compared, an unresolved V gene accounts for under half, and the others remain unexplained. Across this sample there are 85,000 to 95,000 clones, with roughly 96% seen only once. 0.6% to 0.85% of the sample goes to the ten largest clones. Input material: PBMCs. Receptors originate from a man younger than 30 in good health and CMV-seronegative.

The CDR3 sequence is CASSSLGQGTRKSGNTIYF. The DNA for the CDR3 is TGTGCCAGTAGTTCACTCGGACAGGGAACCCGCAAATCTGGAAACACCATATATTTT. The chain couples TRBV19 to TRBJ1-3, with 8 bases aligning to TRBD1. The CDR3 runs to 19 residues. J lost 1 base, V lost 5 bases, and 16 bases had no gene match. Germline-derived CDR1 and CDR2 are LNHDA and SQIVND (reference sequence).

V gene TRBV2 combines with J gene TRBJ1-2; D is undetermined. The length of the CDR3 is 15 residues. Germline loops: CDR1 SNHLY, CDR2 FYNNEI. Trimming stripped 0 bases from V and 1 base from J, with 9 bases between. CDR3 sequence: CASSEAHGINYGYTF. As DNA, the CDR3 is TGTGCCAGCAGTGAAGCCCACGGGATTAACTATGGCTACACCTTC.

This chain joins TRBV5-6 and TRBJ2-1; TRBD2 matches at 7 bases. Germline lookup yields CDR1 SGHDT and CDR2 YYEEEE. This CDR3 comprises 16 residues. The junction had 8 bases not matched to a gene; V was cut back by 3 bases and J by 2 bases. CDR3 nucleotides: TGTGCCAGCAGCTGGGAGGGCTACTTGCCCTACAATGAGCAGTTCTTC. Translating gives CASSWEGYLPYNEQFF.

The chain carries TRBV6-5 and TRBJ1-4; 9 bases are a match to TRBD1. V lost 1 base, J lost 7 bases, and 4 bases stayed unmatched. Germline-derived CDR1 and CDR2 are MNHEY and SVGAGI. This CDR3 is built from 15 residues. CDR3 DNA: TGTGCCAGCAGTTACTTCCGGGACAGGGCTGAAAAACTGTTTTTT. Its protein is CASSYFRDRAEKLFF.

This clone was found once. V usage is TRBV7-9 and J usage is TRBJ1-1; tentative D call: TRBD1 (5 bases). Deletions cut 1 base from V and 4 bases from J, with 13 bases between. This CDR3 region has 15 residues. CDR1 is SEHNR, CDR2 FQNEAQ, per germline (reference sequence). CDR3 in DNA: TGTGCCAGCAGCTTAGATGGAAGGGGAAGCACTGAAGCTTTCTTT. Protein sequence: CASSLDGRGSTEAFF.

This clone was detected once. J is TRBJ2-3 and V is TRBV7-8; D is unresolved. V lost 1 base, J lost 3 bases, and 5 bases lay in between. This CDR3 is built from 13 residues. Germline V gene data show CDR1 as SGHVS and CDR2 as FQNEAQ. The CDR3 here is CASSLVRTDTQYF. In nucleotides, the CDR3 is TGTGCCAGCAGCTTAGTCCGTACAGATACGCAGTATTTT.

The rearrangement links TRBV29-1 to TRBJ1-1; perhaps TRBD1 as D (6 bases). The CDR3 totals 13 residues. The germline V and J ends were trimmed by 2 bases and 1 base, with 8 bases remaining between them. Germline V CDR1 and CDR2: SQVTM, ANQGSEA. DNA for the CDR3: TGCAGCGTTGAAAGGACAGCGAACACTGAAGCTTTCTTT. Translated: CSVERTANTEAFF.

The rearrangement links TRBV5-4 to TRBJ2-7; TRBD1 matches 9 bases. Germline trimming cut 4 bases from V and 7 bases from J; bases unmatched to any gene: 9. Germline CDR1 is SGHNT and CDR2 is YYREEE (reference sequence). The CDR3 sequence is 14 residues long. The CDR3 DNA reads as TGTGCCAGCAGCCTACAGGGGGCACTAAGGGAGCAGTACTTC. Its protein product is CASSLQGALREQYF.

The CDR3 DNA is TGCGCCAGCAGCTTGGGGACTGGGGATGGCTACACCTTC. This gives the protein CASSLGTGDGYTF. The chain links TRBV5-1 to TRBJ1-2, with no clear D. Per the germline V gene, CDR1 is SGHRS and CDR2 is YFSETQ. Trimming left V 0 bases short and J 6 bases short, with 9 bases between. The CDR3 contains 13 residues.

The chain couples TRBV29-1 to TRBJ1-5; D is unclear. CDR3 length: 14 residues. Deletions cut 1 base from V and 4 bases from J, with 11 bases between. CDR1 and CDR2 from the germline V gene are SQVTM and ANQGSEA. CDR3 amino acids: CSVEGRVLNQPQHF. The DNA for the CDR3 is TGCAGCGTTGAAGGTCGGGTCCTAAATCAGCCCCAGCATTTT.

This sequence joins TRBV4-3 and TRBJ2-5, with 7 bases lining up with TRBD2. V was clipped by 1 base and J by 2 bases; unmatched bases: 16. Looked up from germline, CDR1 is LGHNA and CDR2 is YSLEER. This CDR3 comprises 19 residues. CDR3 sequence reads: CASSQAYAGAPGGQETQYF. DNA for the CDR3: TGCGCCAGCAGCCAAGCCTACGCGGGAGCCCCAGGTGGACAAGAGACCCAGTACTTC.

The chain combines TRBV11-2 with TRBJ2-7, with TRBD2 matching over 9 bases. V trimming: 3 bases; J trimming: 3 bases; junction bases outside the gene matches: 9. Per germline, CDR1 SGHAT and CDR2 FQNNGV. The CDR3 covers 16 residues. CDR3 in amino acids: CASSFQAGTSNYEQYF. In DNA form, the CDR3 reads TGTGCCAGCAGCTTCCAAGCCGGGACTAGCAACTACGAGCAGTACTTC. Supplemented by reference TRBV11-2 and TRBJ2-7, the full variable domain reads EAGVAQSPRYKIIEKRQSVAFWCNPISGHATLYWYQQILGQGPKLLIQFQNNGVVDDSQLPKDRFSAERLKGVDSTLKIQPAKLEDSAVYLCASSFQAGTSNYEQYFGPGTRLTVT.

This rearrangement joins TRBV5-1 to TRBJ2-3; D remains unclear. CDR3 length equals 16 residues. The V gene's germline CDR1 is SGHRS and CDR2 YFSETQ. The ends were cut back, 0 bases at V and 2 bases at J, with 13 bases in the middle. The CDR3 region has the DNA TGCGCCAGCAGCTTGGTTTTCTCCTCAGACACAGATACGCAGTATTTT. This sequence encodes CASSLVFSSDTDTQYF.

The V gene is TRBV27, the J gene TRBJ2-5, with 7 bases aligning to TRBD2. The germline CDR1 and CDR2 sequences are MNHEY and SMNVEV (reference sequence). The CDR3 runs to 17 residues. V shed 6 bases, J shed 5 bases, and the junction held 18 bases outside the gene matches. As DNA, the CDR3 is TGTGCCAGCAGCCGCCGTTATAAGGGACTAAGTCCGGAGACCCAGTACTTC. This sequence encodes CASSRRYKGLSPETQYF.

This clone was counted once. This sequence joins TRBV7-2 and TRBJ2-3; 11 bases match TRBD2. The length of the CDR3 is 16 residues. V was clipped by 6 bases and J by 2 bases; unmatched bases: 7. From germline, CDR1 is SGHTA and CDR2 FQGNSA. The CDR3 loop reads CASRSRTSGYTDTQYF. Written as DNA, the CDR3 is TGTGCCAGCAGATCCCGGACTAGCGGGTACACAGATACGCAGTATTTT.

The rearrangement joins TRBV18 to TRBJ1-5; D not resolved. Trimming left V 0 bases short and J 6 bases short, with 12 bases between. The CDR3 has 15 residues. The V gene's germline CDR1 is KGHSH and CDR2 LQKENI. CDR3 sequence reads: CASSPPFEGGQPQHF. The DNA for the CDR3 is TGTGCCAGCTCACCACCGTTTGAGGGAGGTCAGCCCCAGCATTTT.

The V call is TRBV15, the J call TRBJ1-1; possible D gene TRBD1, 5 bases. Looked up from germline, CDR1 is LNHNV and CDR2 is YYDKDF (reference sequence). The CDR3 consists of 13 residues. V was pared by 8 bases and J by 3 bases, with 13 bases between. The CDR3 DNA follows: TGTGCCACCTGCCCGGGGGGGGACACTGAAGCTTTCTTT. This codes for CATCPGGDTEAFF.

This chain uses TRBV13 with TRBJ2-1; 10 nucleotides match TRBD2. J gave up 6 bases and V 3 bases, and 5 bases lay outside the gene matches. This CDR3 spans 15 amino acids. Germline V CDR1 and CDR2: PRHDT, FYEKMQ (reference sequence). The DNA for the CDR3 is TGTGCCAGCAGCTTCAGCGGGAGGGCCGCCAATGAGCAGTTCTTC. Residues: CASSFSGRAANEQFF. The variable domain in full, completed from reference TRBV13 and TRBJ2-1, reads AAGVIQSPRHLIKEKRETATLKCYPIPRHDTVYWYQQGPGQDPQFLISFYEKMQSDKGSIPDRFSAQQFSDYHSELNMSSLELGDSALYFCASSFSGRAANEQFFGPGTRLTVL.

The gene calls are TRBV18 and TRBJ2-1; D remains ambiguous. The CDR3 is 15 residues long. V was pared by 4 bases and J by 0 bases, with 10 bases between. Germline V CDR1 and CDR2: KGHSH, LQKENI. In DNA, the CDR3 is TGTGCCAGCTCACTACGGTCTGGCTCCTACAATGAGCAGTTCTTC. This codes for CASSLRSGSYNEQFF.

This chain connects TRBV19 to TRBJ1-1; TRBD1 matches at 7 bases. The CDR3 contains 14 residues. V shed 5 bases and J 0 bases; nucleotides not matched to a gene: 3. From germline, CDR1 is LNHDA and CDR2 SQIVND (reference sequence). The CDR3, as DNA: TGTGCCAGTAGTGGGACAGCCATGAACACTGAAGCTTTCTTT. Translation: CASSGTAMNTEAFF.

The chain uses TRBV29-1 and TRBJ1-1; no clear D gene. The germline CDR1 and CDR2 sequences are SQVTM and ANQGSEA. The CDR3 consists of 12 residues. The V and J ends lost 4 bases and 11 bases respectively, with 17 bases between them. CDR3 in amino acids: CSVGRRSGGAFF. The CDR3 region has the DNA TGCAGCGTTGGACGGAGGTCGGGTGGTGCTTTCTTT. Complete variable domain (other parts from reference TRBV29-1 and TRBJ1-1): SAVISQKPSRDICQRGTSLTIQCQVDSQVTMMFWYRQQPGQSLTLIATANQGSEATYESGFVIDKFPISRPNLTFSTLTVSNMSPEDSSIYLCSVGRRSGGAFFGQGTRLTVV.

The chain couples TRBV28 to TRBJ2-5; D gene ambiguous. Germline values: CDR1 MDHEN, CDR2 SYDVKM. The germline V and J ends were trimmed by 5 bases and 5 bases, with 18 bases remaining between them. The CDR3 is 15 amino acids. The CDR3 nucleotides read TGTGCCAGCAGTGCGGTCTTCGAGGCGTCGGAGACCCAGTACTTC. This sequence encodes CASSAVFEASETQYF. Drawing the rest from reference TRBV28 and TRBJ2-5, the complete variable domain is DVKVTQSSRYLVKRTGEKVFLECVQDMDHENMFWYRQDPGLGLRLIYFSYDVKMKEKGDIPEGYSVSREKKERFSLILESASTNQTSMYLCASSAVFEASETQYFGPGTRLLVL.

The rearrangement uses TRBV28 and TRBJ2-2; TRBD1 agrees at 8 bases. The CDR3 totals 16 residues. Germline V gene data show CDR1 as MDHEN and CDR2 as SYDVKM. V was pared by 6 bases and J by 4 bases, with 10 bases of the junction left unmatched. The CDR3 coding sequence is TGTGCCAGCAGGAGATCAGGGGGCAGGGTCACCGGGGAGCTGTTTTTT. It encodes CASRRSGGRVTGELFF.

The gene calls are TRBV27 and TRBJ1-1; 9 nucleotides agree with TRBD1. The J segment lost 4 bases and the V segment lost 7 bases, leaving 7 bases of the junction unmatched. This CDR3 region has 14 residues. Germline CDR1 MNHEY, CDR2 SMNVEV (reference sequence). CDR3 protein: CASNPQGAGTEAFF. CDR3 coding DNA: TGTGCCAGCAATCCACAGGGGGCTGGCACTGAAGCTTTCTTT.

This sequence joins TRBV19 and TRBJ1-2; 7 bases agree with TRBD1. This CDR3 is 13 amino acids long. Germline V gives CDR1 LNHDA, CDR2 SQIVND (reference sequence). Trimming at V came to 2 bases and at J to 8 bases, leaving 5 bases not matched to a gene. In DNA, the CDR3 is TGTGCCAGTAGTATAATTACAGGGGAAGGCTACACCTTC. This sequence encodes CASSIITGEGYTF.

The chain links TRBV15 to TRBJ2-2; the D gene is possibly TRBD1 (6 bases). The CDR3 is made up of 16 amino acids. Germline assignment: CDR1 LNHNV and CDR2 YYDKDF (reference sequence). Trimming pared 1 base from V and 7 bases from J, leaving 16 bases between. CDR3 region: CATSRVAYQGSGELFF. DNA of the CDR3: TGTGCCACCAGCAGAGTCGCCTATCAGGGGAGCGGGGAGCTGTTTTTT. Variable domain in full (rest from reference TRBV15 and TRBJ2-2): DAMVIQNPRYQVTQFGKPVTLSCSQTLNHNVMYWYQQKSSQAPKLLFHYYDKDFNNEADTPDNFQSRRPNTSFCFLDIRSPGLGDTAMYLCATSRVAYQGSGELFFGEGSRLTVL.

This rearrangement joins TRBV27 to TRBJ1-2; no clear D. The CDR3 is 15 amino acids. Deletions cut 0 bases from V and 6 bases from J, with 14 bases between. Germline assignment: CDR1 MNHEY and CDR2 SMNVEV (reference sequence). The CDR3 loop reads CASSLSLGSKNGYTF. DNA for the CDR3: TGTGCCAGCAGTTTATCGTTGGGGAGTAAGAATGGCTACACCTTC.